This TCR beta chain appears in the sequencing data of a study of blood T cell repertoires in COVID-19. In the study overall: Samples representing acute and convalescent COVID-19 were sourced from the United States, Italy and Spain. T cells, B-cell-depleted T cells, or PBMCs provided the cDNA or gDNA that served as material.

V lost 1 base and J lost 1, with 14 bases in between. CDR1 SQVTM and CDR2 ANQGSEA come from the germline V gene. This CDR3 has 16 amino acids. Enrollment of patients from Seattle took place during active infection, with longitudinal follow-up. Study processing details: Amplification with reference gene primers provided the estimates of nucleated cell counts. Only in-frame clones appear in the TCRdb table, and some are missing; sequencing was by immunoSEQ multiplex PCR. That table supplies the V and J calls and clone size; D and trimming were determined from the DNA. The sample consists of 250,000 or so clones, roughly 91% of them appearing once.

The sequencing sample was made of peripheral blood. The sequence came from a man aged 25 to 45 with COVID-19, enrolled during active disease. The rearrangement joins TRBV29-1 to TRBJ2-1; D is undetermined. As DNA, the CDR3 is TGCAGCGTTGAAGGGAGCACCTCAAGGTCCTACAATGAGCAGTTCTTC. Translating gives CSVEGSTSRSYNEQFF.